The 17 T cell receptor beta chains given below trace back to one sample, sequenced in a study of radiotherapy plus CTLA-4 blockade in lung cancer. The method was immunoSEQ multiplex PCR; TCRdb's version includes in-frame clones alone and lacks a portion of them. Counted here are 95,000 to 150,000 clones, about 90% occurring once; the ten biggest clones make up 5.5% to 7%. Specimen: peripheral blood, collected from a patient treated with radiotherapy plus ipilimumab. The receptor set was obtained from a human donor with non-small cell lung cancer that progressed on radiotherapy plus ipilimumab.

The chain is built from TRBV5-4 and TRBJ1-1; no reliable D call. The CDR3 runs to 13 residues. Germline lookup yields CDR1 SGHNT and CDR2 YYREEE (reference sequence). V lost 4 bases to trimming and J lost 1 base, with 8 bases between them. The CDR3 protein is CASSPDANTEAFF. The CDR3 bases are TGTGCCAGCAGCCCCGACGCGAACACTGAAGCTTTCTTT.

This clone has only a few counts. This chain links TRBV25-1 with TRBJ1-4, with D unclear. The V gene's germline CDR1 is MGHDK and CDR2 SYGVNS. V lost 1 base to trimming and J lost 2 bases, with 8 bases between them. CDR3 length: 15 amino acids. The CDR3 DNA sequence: TGTGCCAGCAGTGAATCGGTGTCCACTAATGAAAAACTGTTTTTT. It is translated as CASSESVSTNEKLFF.

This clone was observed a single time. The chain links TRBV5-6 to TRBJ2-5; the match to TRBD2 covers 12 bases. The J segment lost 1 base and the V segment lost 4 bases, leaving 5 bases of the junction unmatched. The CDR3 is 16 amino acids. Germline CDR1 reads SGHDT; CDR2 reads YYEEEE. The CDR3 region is CASSRLAGDLQETQYF. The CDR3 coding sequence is TGTGCCAGCAGCCGACTAGCGGGAGATCTCCAAGAGACCCAGTACTTC.

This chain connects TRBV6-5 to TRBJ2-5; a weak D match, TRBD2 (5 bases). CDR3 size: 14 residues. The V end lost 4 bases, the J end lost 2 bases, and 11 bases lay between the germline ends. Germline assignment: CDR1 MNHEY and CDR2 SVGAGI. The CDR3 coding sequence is TGTGCCAGCAGTTTTCTAGGACTGCAAGAGACCCAGTACTTC. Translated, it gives CASSFLGLQETQYF.

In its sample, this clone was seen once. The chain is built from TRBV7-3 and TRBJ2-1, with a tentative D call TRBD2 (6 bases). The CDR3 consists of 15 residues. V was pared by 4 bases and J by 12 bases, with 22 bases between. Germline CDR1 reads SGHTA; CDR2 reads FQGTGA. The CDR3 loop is CASSSAGTPGVGQFF. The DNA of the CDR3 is TGTGCCAGCAGCTCCGCCGGGACTCCCGGCGTCGGGCAGTTCTTC.

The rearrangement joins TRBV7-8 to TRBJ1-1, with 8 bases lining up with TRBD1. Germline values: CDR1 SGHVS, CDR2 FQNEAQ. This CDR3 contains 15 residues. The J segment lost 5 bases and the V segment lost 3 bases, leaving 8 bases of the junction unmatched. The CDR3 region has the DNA TGTGCCAGCAGCTTCGGTGAACAGGGGGTGACTGAAGCTTTCTTT. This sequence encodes CASSFGEQGVTEAFF.

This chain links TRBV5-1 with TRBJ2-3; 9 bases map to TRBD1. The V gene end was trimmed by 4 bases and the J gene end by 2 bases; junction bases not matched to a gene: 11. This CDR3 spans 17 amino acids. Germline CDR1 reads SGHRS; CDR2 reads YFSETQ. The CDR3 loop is CASSPLFGTGTTDTQYF. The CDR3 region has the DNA TGCGCCAGCAGCCCCCTCTTTGGGACAGGGACCACAGATACGCAGTATTTT.

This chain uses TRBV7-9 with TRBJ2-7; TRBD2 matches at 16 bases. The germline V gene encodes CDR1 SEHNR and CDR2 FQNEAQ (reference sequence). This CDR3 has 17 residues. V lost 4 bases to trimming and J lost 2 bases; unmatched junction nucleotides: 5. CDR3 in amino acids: CASSSGLAGGPAYEQYF. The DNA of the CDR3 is TGTGCCAGCAGCTCGGGACTAGCGGGAGGGCCTGCCTACGAGCAGTACTTC.

In DNA, the CDR3 is TGTGCCAGTACCTCCGGGAGGGGTTTGGGTGAGCAGTACTTC. Encoded protein: CASTSGRGLGEQYF. This chain links TRBV19 with TRBJ2-7; 8 bases fit TRBD2. Germline CDR1 and CDR2: LNHDA and SQIVND (reference sequence). With 7 bases clipped from V and 7 bases from J, the junction kept 12 bases outside the gene matches. The CDR3 loop spans 14 amino acids.

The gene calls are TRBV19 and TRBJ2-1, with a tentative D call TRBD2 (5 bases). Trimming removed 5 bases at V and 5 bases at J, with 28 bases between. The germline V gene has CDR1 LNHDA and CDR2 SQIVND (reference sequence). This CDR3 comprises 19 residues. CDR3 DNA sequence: TGTGCCAGTAGTCTCACCTGGGGTAGCGAACGTAAGCTCAACAATGAGCAGTTCTTC. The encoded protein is CASSLTWGSERKLNNEQFF.

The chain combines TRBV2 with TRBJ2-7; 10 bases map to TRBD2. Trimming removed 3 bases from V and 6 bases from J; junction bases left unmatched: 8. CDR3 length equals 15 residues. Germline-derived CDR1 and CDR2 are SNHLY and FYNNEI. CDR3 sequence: CASSENLAGVGEQYF. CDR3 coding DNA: TGTGCCAGCAGTGAGAATCTAGCGGGAGTTGGCGAGCAGTACTTC.

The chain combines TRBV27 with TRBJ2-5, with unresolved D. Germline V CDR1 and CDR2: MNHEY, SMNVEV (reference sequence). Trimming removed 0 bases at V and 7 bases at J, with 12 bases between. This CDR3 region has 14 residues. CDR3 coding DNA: TGTGCCAGCAGTTTATCGGCAGGTCGGGCGACCCAGTACTTC. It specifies CASSLSAGRATQYF.

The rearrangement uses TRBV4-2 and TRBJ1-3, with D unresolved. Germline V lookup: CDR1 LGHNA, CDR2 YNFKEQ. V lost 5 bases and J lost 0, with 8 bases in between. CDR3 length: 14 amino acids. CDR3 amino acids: CASSGLGSGNTIYF. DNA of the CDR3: TGTGCCAGCAGCGGGTTGGGCTCTGGAAACACCATATATTTT.

CDR3 loop: CATSYGGVMNTEAFF. The CDR3 nucleotides read TGTGCCACCTCATACGGAGGGGTGATGAACACTGAAGCTTTCTTT. The chain uses TRBV6-1 and TRBJ1-1, with D perhaps matching TRBD1 (5 bases). The CDR3 runs to 15 residues. Trimming left V 10 bases short and J 0 bases short, with 18 bases between. Germline CDR1 and CDR2: MNHNS and SASEGT.

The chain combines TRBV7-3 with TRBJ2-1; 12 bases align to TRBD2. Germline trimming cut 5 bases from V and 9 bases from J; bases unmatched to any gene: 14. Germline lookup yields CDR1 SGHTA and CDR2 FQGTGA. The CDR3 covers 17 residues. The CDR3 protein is CASSRDRTSGIQGEQFF. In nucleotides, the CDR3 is TGTGCCAGCAGCCGAGACCGGACTAGCGGGATTCAGGGTGAGCAGTTCTTC.

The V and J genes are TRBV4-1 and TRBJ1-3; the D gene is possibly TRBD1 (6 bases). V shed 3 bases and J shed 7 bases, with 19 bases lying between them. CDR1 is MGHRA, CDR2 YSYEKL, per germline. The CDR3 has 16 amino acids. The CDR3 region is CASSHGDTPLGNTIYF. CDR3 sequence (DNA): TGCGCCAGCAGCCATGGGGACACCCCACTTGGCAACACCATATATTTT.

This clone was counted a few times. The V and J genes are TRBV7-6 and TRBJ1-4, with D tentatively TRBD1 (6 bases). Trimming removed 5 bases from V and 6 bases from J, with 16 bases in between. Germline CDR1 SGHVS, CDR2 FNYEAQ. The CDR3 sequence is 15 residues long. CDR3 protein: CASSPHVGGDEKLFF. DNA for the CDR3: TGTGCCAGCAGCCCCCATGTGGGGGGCGATGAAAAACTGTTTTTT.